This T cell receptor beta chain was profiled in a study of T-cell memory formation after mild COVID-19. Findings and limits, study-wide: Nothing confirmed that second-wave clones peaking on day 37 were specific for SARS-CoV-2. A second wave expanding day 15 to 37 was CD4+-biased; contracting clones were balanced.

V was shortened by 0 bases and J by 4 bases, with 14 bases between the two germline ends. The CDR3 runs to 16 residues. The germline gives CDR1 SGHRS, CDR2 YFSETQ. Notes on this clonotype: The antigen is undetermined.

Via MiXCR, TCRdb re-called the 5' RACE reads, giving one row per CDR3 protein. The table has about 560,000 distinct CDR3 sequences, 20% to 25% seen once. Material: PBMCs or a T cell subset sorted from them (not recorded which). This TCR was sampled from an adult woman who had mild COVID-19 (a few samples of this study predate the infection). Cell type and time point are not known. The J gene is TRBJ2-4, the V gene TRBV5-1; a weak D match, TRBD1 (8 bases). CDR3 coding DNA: TGCGCCAGCAGCTTGGTCGGGGGGACAGGAAAAAACATTCAGTACTTC. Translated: CASSLVGGTGKNIQYF. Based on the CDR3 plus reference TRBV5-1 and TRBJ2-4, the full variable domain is KAGVTQTPRYLIKTRGQQVTLSCSPISGHRSVSWYQQTPGQGLQFLFEYFSETQRNKGNFPGRFSGRQFSNSRSEMNVSTLELGDSALYLCASSLVGGTGKNIQYFGAGTRLSVL.